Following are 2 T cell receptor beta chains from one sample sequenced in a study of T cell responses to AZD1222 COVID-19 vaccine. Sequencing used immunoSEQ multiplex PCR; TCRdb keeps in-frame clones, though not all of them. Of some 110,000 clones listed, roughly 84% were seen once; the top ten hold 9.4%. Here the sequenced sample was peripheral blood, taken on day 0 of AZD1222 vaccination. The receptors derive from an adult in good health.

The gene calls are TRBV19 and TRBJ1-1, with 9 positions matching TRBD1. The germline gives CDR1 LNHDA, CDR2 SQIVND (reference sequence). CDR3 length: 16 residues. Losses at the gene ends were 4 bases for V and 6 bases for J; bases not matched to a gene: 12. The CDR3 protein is CASSTHPGQGHAEAFF. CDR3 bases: TGTGCCAGTAGTACCCATCCGGGACAGGGTCACGCTGAAGCTTTCTTT.

CDR3 in DNA: TGTGCTAGTGGTTCAGCGGCTAACTATGGCTACACCTTC. Its translation: CASGSAANYGYTF. The chain employs TRBV12-5 and TRBJ1-2; no reliable D call. V lost 4 bases, J lost 0 bases, and 6 bases lay in between. The CDR3 contains 13 residues. CDR1 LGHNT and CDR2 FRNRAP come from the germline V gene.